These 22 T cell receptor beta chains originate from one sample sequenced in a study of shared clonotypes between healthy human individuals. Repertoires were generated with immunoSEQ multiplex PCR, while TCRdb's copy carries only in-frame clones and drops some. The table records more than 900,000 clones, around 78% of them present only once. The sample was memory CD4+ T cells from PBMCs. The subset denotes: CD45RA-negative fraction. The source of these receptors is a man between 18 and 29 years old in good health. Some clones in this sample may be carry-over from other donors' samples.

The V call is TRBV5-1, the J call TRBJ1-2, with 10 bases lining up with TRBD1. V lost 0 bases to trimming and J lost 6 bases; unmatched junction nucleotides: 5. The CDR3 loop spans 15 amino acids. CDR1 and CDR2 from the germline V gene are SGHRS and YFSETQ. CDR3 in amino acids: CASSLAGQGVDGYTF. The CDR3 coding sequence is TGCGCCAGCAGCTTGGCAGGACAGGGGGTCGATGGCTACACCTTC.

V gene TRBV29-1 combines with J gene TRBJ1-1; D is perhaps TRBD1 (5 bases). Germline loops: CDR1 SQVTM, CDR2 ANQGSEA. V was trimmed by 3 bases and J by 4 bases, leaving 15 bases between them. This CDR3 is 14 amino acids long. The CDR3 is CSVEGGRGATEAFF. The CDR3 nucleotides read TGCAGCGTTGAGGGGGGTCGGGGCGCCACTGAAGCTTTCTTT.

About this clone itself: Just one base apart from a much larger clone, this may be a read error. This CDR3 is also generated by other DNA sequences in the sample. The CDR3 bases are TGCGCCAGCAGCTTGACAGGGAACACTGAAGCTTTCTTT. Translating it yields CASSLTGNTEAFF. The gene calls are TRBV5-1 and TRBJ1-1; D might be TRBD1 (5 bases). V was trimmed by 1 base and J by 1 base, leaving 5 bases between them. The germline gives CDR1 SGHRS, CDR2 YFSETQ. The CDR3 contains 13 residues. The full variable domain, completed using reference TRBV5-1 and TRBJ1-1, is KAGVTQTPRYLIKTRGQQVTLSCSPISGHRSVSWYQQTPGQGLQFLFEYFSETQRNKGNFPGRFSGRQFSNSRSEMNVSTLELGDSALYLCASSLTGNTEAFFGQGTRLTVV.

This chain joins TRBV6-5 and TRBJ2-5; D call uncertain. The germline V and J ends were trimmed by 8 bases and 1 base, with 17 bases remaining between them. This CDR3 has 15 residues. CDR1 is MNHEY and CDR2 is SVGAGI in the germline V gene. The CDR3 loop reads CASATYQTAQETQYF. CDR3 coding DNA: TGTGCCAGCGCTACCTACCAAACGGCCCAAGAGACCCAGTACTTC.

This clone showed up just once. The V call is TRBV30, the J call TRBJ2-1, with D perhaps matching TRBD2 (6 bases). The CDR3 contains 14 residues. Trimming took off 8 bases at V and 4 bases at J, with 18 bases between the two ends. CDR1 GTSNPN and CDR2 SVGIG come from the germline V gene (reference sequence). Here the CDR3 DNA reads TGTGCCGGAACTGGGGGGACGAGGTACAATGAGCAGTTCTTC. Translated: CAGTGGTRYNEQFF. The full variable domain, its missing parts supplied by reference TRBV30 and TRBJ2-1, is SQTIHQWPATLVQPVGSPLSLECTVEGTSNPNLYWYRQAAGRGLQLLFYSVGIGQISSEVPQNLSASRPQDRQFILSSKKLLLSDSGFYLCAGTGGTRYNEQFFGPGTRLTVL.

Note on this clone: A read error may produce the germline difference seen at one junction end. Within the sample, other DNA sequences also encode this same CDR3. The chain uses TRBV6-5 and TRBJ2-1; D call uncertain. The CDR3 runs to 15 residues. Germline V gene lookup returns CDR1 MNHEY and CDR2 SVGAGI. CDR3 in DNA: TGTGCTAGCACCGCGCACTATGACTCTTTCAATGAGCAGTTCTTC. Its translation is CASTAHYDSFNEQFF.

The CDR3 DNA is TGTGCCAGCAGCTCAGGGGCAGATACGCAGTATTTT. Translated: CASSSGADTQYF. The V gene is TRBV7-3, the J gene TRBJ2-3, with D possibly matching TRBD1 (6 bases). V was trimmed by 4 bases and J by 4 bases, leaving 6 bases between them. Germline loops: CDR1 SGHTA, CDR2 FQGTGA. This CDR3 contains 12 residues.

This clone was picked up a small number of times. J is TRBJ1-5 and V is TRBV2; D uncertain. Germline lookup yields CDR1 SNHLY and CDR2 FYNNEI. Trimming removed 8 bases at V and 2 bases at J, with 10 bases between. The CDR3 extends over 13 amino acids. CDR3 region: CASGPRGNQPQHF. The CDR3 DNA reads TGTGCCAGCGGACCCCGCGGCAATCAGCCCCAGCATTTT.

The chain links TRBV28 to TRBJ1-1; no reliable D call. Germline V gene sequence: CDR1 MDHEN, CDR2 SYDVKM. Trimming removed 2 bases from V and 11 bases from J, with 12 bases in between. CDR3 length equals 12 residues. The CDR3 DNA follows: TGTGCCAGCAGTTTAGATATGGGTTGGGCTTTCTTT. Translation: CASSLDMGWAFF.

The chain is built from TRBV10-3 and TRBJ2-4; TRBD2 matches at 7 bases. This CDR3 is 19 amino acids long. CDR1 is ENHRY, CDR2 SYGVKD, per germline. V lost 0 bases, J lost 2 bases, and 13 bases stayed unmatched. The CDR3 sequence: CAISESTGGGFGTKNIQYF. As DNA, the CDR3 is TGTGCCATCAGTGAGTCGACCGGGGGAGGGTTCGGAACCAAAAACATTCAGTACTTC.

This clone was recorded at least ten times. The chain carries TRBV5-1 and TRBJ2-3, with a possible D match to TRBD2 (5 bases). This CDR3 comprises 12 residues. Germline CDR1 is SGHRS and CDR2 is YFSETQ. V dropped 7 bases and J dropped 2 bases, with 8 bases sitting between them. CDR3: CASHGVTDTQYF. CDR3 nucleotide sequence: TGCGCCAGCCACGGGGTCACAGATACGCAGTATTTT.

The V gene is TRBV10-3, the J gene TRBJ2-1; D gene uncertain. From germline, CDR1 is ENHRY and CDR2 SYGVKD. This CDR3 contains 11 residues. Deletions cut 3 bases from V and 7 bases from J, with 4 bases between. The CDR3 DNA reads TGTGCCATCAGTGACTTGAATGAGCAGTTCTTC. Translated, it gives CAISDLNEQFF.

This clone showed up just a few times. The CDR3 protein is CASSELRDLQPQHF. CDR3 in DNA: TGTGCCAGCAGTGAATTGAGGGATCTTCAGCCCCAGCATTTT. The chain recombines TRBV6-1 with TRBJ1-5; D not resolved. Trimming took 2 bases from V and 6 from J, leaving 11 bases between them. The CDR3 is 14 amino acids. From germline, CDR1 is MNHNS and CDR2 SASEGT.

The CDR3 region has the DNA TGCAGCGTTGTTGTGGCGGGAGGGCAAGAGACCCAGTACTTC. Protein: CSVVVAGGQETQYF. This chain joins TRBV29-1 and TRBJ2-5; 9 nucleotides match TRBD2. V lost 4 bases and J lost 2; bases outside the gene matches: 5. The germline V gene encodes CDR1 SQVTM and CDR2 ANQGSEA. The CDR3 spans 14 residues.

This chain connects TRBV28 to TRBJ2-7; TRBD1 might be the D (5 bases). Deletions cut 3 bases from V and 3 bases from J, with 12 bases between. Germline CDR1 and CDR2: MDHEN and SYDVKM. The CDR3 length is 14 residues. CDR3 amino acids: CASSFGALNYEQYF. CDR3 coding DNA: TGTGCCAGCAGTTTTGGGGCTCTTAACTACGAGCAGTACTTC.

This CDR3 is CASSPGLAVAKNIQYF. The CDR3 nucleotides read TGTGCCAGCAGCCCAGGACTAGCGGTAGCCAAAAACATTCAGTACTTC. The chain has TRBV2 and TRBJ2-4, with 10 positions matching TRBD2. Germline V gene data show CDR1 as SNHLY and CDR2 as FYNNEI. The CDR3 has 16 residues. After removal of 6 bases from V and 0 bases from J, the junction contained 5 bases not matched to a gene.

This clone was observed once. J is TRBJ1-2 and V is TRBV29-1; TRBD1 agrees at 9 bases. Germline lookup yields CDR1 SQVTM and CDR2 ANQGSEA. The CDR3 runs 13 residues. V was pared by 6 bases and J by 6 bases, with 8 bases of the junction left unmatched. CDR3 region: CSVGTGFNNGYTF. The CDR3 DNA reads as TGCAGCGTCGGGACAGGGTTTAATAATGGCTACACCTTC.

V is TRBV5-4 and J is TRBJ1-5; a possible D gene is TRBD1 (6 bases). Germline CDR1 SGHNT, CDR2 YYREEE (reference sequence). The CDR3 totals 14 residues. Trimming pared 0 bases from V and 6 bases from J, leaving 10 bases between. CDR3 coding DNA: TGTGCCAGCAGCTTGGGGGGGGCGGGTCAGCCCCAGCATTTT. Translating gives CASSLGGAGQPQHF.

V and J are TRBV30 and TRBJ2-1, with 14 bases fitting TRBD2. The ends lost 7 bases at V and 5 bases at J; junction bases unmatched: 19. Germline CDR1 and CDR2: GTSNPN and SVGIG (reference sequence). The CDR3 is 19 residues long. The DNA of the CDR3 is TGTGCCTTCACAGGGACACGAAGACTAGCGGGAGGGCCTAACAATGAGCAGTTCTTC. Translating it yields CAFTGTRRLAGGPNNEQFF.

This clone was seen only once. CDR3 DNA sequence: TGCGCCAGCAGTGACTCCTTCGGGCCTGACAATGAGCAGTTCTTC. Its translation is CASSDSFGPDNEQFF. The chain links TRBV10-1 to TRBJ2-1; D is unclear. Germline lookup yields CDR1 WNHNN and CDR2 SYGVQD (reference sequence). This CDR3 comprises 15 residues. V lost 3 bases to trimming and J lost 5 bases, with 14 bases between them.

The V call is TRBV7-9, the J call TRBJ2-7, with 12 bases matching TRBD2. Trimming cost V 11 bases and J 2 bases; bases outside gene matches: 10. The CDR3 sequence is 15 residues long. From germline, CDR1 is SEHNR and CDR2 FQNEAQ (reference sequence). CDR3 DNA: TGTGCCGCAGGGCTAGCGGGAGGGGAGGCCTACGAGCAGTACTTC. Its translation: CAAGLAGGEAYEQYF.

The chain is built from TRBV30 and TRBJ1-5; D uncertain. V was clipped by 3 bases and J by 1 base, with 10 bases between them. This CDR3 comprises 14 residues. In germline, CDR1 is GTSNPN, CDR2 SVGIG (reference sequence). CDR3 DNA: TGTGCCTGGAGCCGGTCGTTAAGCAATCAGCCCCAGCATTTT. Its protein is CAWSRSLSNQPQHF.